A selection of T cell receptor beta chains follows, all from one sample in a study of T cell responses to AZD1222 COVID-19 vaccine. Assay: immunoSEQ multiplex PCR; the TCRdb copy retains only in-frame clones and omits some. The sample lists 150,000 to 200,000 clones, roughly 94% occurring once. This sample comprised peripheral blood, obtained on day 0 of AZD1222 vaccination. These receptors came from an adult in good health. CDR3s include the opening cysteine and the closing phenylalanine or tryptophan. Fields, in order: D gene, J gene, V gene, CDR3 protein. D genes are given only for firm matches.

d_call: NA
j_call: TRBJ1-5
v_call: TRBV6-1
cdr3_aa: CASSEAGPGGPQHF

d_call: NA
j_call: TRBJ2-7
v_call: TRBV6-1
cdr3_aa: CASSEASGTPYEQYF

d_call: NA
j_call: TRBJ1-1
v_call: TRBV5-6
cdr3_aa: CASSLAGSRTEAFF

d_call: TRBD2
j_call: TRBJ2-1
v_call: TRBV5-4
cdr3_aa: CASSPGGLFNEQFF

d_call: TRBD1
j_call: TRBJ1-2
v_call: TRBV28
cdr3_aa: CASSQPGQGYGYTF

d_call: TRBD1
j_call: TRBJ2-2
v_call: TRBV27
cdr3_aa: CASSSRQGAGGELFF

d_call: TRBD1
j_call: TRBJ1-1
v_call: TRBV10-2
cdr3_aa: CASSDGYRTGRAFF

d_call: NA
j_call: TRBJ1-1
v_call: TRBV5-8
cdr3_aa: CASSPFGGNTEAFF

d_call: NA
j_call: TRBJ1-2
v_call: TRBV4-1
cdr3_aa: CASSQDRRDGGYTF

d_call: NA
j_call: TRBJ1-2
v_call: TRBV6-1
cdr3_aa: CASSESIGFNYGYTF

d_call: NA
j_call: TRBJ1-4
v_call: TRBV7-9
cdr3_aa: CASSPVGGEKLFF

d_call: NA
j_call: TRBJ1-2
v_call: TRBV27
cdr3_aa: CASSLYPVRGDRGYTF

d_call: NA
j_call: TRBJ1-2
v_call: TRBV28
cdr3_aa: CATHVDGYTF

d_call: TRBD2
j_call: TRBJ2-1
v_call: TRBV19
cdr3_aa: CASSILASGRAEDEQFF

d_call: NA
j_call: TRBJ1-2
v_call: TRBV2
cdr3_aa: CASSEYLDRYYGYTF

d_call: NA
j_call: TRBJ1-5
v_call: TRBV4-1
cdr3_aa: CASSQEWRNQPQHF

d_call: NA
j_call: TRBJ1-1
v_call: TRBV6-5
cdr3_aa: CASRKDIMNTEAFF

d_call: TRBD2
j_call: TRBJ2-2
v_call: TRBV28
cdr3_aa: CASSSGTSGRKSGELFF

d_call: TRBD1
j_call: TRBJ1-5
v_call: TRBV19
cdr3_aa: CASSILRDRSQPQHF

d_call: NA
j_call: TRBJ1-4
v_call: TRBV27
cdr3_aa: CASSTRDLLNEKLFF

d_call: TRBD1
j_call: TRBJ1-5
v_call: TRBV30
cdr3_aa: CAWSFRQGRWSNQPQHF